These 4 T cell receptor beta chains were sequenced from one sample in a study of cytomegalovirus exposure and HLA in healthy donors. Use of 60 Vbeta and 13 Jbeta primers characterized the PCR. Produced via immunoSEQ multiplex PCR; TCRdb's table is partial and in-frame only. With 40,000 to 45,000 clones in the sample, the ten largest clones hold approximately 6.2%. The sample comprised PBMCs. The source of these receptors is a man under 40 in good health and CMV-seronegative.

This chain connects TRBV6-5 to TRBJ1-5; D remains ambiguous. Germline V gene sequence: CDR1 MNHEY, CDR2 SVGAGI. V lost 6 bases and J lost 0, with 12 bases in between. The length of the CDR3 is 15 residues. The CDR3 coding sequence is TGTGCCAGCAGCCTGGGCCAATATAGCAATCAGCCCCAGCATTTT. It codes for CASSLGQYSNQPQHF.

The chain uses TRBV11-1 and TRBJ1-6; TRBD1 might be the D (5 bases). The CDR3 sequence is 12 residues long. Deletions cut 8 bases from V and 7 bases from J, with 9 bases between. Germline CDR1 SGHAT, CDR2 FQDESV (reference sequence). CDR3 residues: CASQDSNSPLHF. Written as DNA, the CDR3 is TGTGCCAGCCAAGACAGCAATTCACCCCTCCACTTT.

The J gene is TRBJ2-1, the V gene TRBV2; D is undetermined. Looked up from germline, CDR1 is SNHLY and CDR2 is FYNNEI. Trimming removed 6 bases at V and 0 bases at J, with 12 bases between. This CDR3 comprises 15 residues. Written as DNA, the CDR3 is TGTGCCAGCAGGGAACGTACTCCCTCCTACAATGAGCAGTTCTTC. Translating gives CASRERTPSYNEQFF.

V is TRBV4-2 and J is TRBJ2-2; D perhaps matches TRBD1 (5 bases). This CDR3 comprises 15 residues. Germline V gene sequence: CDR1 LGHNA, CDR2 YNFKEQ. The ends were cut back, 1 base at V and 4 bases at J, with 10 bases in the middle. For the CDR3, the DNA is TGTGCCAGCAGCCAAGGACAGCTTCTCACCGGGGAGCTGTTTTTT. As protein: CASSQGQLLTGELFF.